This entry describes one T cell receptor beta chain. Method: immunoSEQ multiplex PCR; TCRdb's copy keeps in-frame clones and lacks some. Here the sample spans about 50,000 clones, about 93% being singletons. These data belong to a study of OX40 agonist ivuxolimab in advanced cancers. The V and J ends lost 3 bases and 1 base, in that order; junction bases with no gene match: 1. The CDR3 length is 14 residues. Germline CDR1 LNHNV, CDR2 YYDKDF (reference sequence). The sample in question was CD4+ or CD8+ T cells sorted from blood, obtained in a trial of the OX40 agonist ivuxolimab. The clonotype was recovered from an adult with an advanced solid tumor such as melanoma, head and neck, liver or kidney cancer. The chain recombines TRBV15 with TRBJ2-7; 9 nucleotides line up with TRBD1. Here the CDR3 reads CATSRGTGSYEQYF. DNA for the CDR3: TGTGCCACCAGCAGGGGGACAGGGTCCTACGAGCAGTACTTC.